This TCR beta chain was found in a study of cytomegalovirus exposure and HLA in healthy donors. Broader study findings: Analyses of presence/absence relied on an assumption of roughly uniform sequencing depth across donors. Most CMV-associated TCR beta chains appeared HLA-restricted in a later analysis. Rare TCR sequences dominated, though some public TCRs recurred in many donors. By HLA locus, TCR association rates varied in a later analysis, with DRB1 showing the most and HLA-C the fewest.

Trimming took 0 bases from V and 5 from J, leaving 13 bases between them. The CDR3 loop spans 15 amino acids. Germline-derived CDR1 and CDR2 are LNHNV and YYDKDF (reference sequence). This clone was observed a handful of times. Its antigen is unidentified. The PCR contained 60 Vbeta and 13 Jbeta primers. Generated by immunoSEQ multiplex PCR, the TCRdb table keeps only in-frame clones and is missing some. The top ten hold approximately 8.5% of the sample, which has 37,000 or so clones, roughly 76% seen once. The sequenced sample consisted of PBMCs. This rearrangement joins TRBV15 to TRBJ1-2; possibly TRBD1 for D (6 bases). The source is a middle-aged woman in good health and CMV-seronegative. The chain's CDR3 is CATSRDRGPRYGYTF. The CDR3 bases are TGTGCCACCAGCAGAGACAGGGGACCTCGATATGGCTACACCTTC.